This TCR beta chain was profiled in a study of response to subunit inactivated influenza vaccine. Study-level findings and limits: A suggestion made by the authors is that each seasonal influenza vaccination recruits few new T cells.

Only a few counts were recorded for this clonotype. What it binds is not known. TCRdb passed the RT-PCR reads through MiXCR, listing each CDR3 protein once. The sample consists of around 790,000 distinct CDR3 sequences, less than 25% of them appearing once. Germline V lookup: CDR1 SQVTM, CDR2 ANQGSEA. V dropped 6 bases and J dropped 6; count of bases not matched to a gene: 12. The length of the CDR3 is 14 residues. The material sequenced was PBMCs from blood, taken about 5 days after vaccination. This sequence was found in a man aged 45-65 years who received an inactivated influenza vaccine. The genes are TRBV29-1 and TRBJ1-2; 8 bases map to TRBD1. CDR3 region: CSVGGAQGANGYTF. The CDR3 nucleotides read TGCAGCGTCGGGGGCGCCCAGGGGGCAAATGGCTACACCTTC.